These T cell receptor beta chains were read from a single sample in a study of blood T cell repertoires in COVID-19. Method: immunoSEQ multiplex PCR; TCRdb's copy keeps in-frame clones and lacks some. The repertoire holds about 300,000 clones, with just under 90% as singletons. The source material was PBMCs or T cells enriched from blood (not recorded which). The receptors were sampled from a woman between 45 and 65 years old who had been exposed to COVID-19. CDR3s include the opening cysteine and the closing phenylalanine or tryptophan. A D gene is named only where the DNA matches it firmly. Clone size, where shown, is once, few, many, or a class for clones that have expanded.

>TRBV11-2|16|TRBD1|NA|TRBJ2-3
CASSKPDRGRGDTQYF
TGTGCCAGCAGCAAGCCGGACAGGGGGCGGGGAGATACGCAGTATTTT
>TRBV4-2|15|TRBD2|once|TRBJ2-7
CASSPVAGDNYEQYF
TGTGCCAGCAGCCCCGTAGCGGGGGACAACTACGAGCAGTACTTC
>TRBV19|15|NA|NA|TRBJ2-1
CASSMQGYSVNEQFF
TGTGCCAGTAGTATGCAGGGCTATTCGGTCAATGAGCAGTTCTTC
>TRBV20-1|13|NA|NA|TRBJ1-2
CSASSGGNYGYTF
TGCAGTGCTAGTTCAGGCGGGAACTATGGCTACACCTTC
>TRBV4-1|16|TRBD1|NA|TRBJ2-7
CASSPSPGTGTYEQYF
TGCGCCAGCAGCCCGAGCCCTGGGACAGGGACCTACGAGCAGTACTTC
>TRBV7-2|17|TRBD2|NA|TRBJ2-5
CASSLAFVAGGTETQYF
TGTGCCAGCAGCTTAGCGTTCGTAGCGGGGGGGACAGAGACCCAGTACTTC
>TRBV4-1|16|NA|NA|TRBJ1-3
CASSQEGSRSGNTIYF
TGCGCCAGCAGCCAAGAGGGGAGTAGGTCAGGAAACACCATATATTTT
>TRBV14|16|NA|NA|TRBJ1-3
CASSQWAADSGNTIYF
TGTGCCAGCAGCCAATGGGCCGCTGACTCTGGAAACACCATATATTTT
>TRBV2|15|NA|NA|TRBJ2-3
CASRMGQTGGHTQYF
TGTGCCAGCAGGATGGGACAAACCGGGGGGCATACGCAGTATTTT
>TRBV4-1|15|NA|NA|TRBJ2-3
CASSQALVTPNTQYF
TGCGCCAGCAGCCAAGCACTAGTCACACCGAATACGCAGTATTTT
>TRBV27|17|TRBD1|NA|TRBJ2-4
CASSRGQVTLAKNIQYF
TGTGCCAGCAGTAGGGGACAGGTGACTCTAGCCAAAAACATTCAGTACTTC
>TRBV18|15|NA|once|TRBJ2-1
CASSPSGSTYNEQFF
TGTGCCAGCTCACCCTCGGGTAGCACCTACAATGAGCAGTTCTTC
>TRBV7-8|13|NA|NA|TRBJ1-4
CASSFRGLEKLFF
TGTGCCAGCAGCTTCCGGGGTCTTGAAAAACTGTTTTTT
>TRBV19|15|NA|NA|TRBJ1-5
CASSPRQYSNQPQHF
TGTGCCAGTAGTCCAAGACAGTATAGCAATCAGCCCCAGCATTTT
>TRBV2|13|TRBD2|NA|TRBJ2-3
CASISSGVDTQYF
TGTGCCAGCATCTCGAGCGGGGTAGATACGCAGTATTTT
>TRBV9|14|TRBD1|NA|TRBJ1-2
CASSPRQGVYGYTF
TGTGCCAGCAGCCCCAGACAGGGGGTCTATGGCTACACCTTC
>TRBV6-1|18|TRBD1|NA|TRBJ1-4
CASSDQNHRGRTNEKLFF
TGTGCCAGCAGTGACCAAAACCACAGGGGGCGGACTAATGAAAAACTGTTTTTT
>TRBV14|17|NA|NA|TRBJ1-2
CASSQRTAANINYGYTF
TGTGCCAGCAGCCAGAGGACAGCGGCAAATATTAACTATGGCTACACCTTC
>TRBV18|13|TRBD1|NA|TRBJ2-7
CASSPGTGVEQYF
TGTGCCAGCTCACCAGGGACAGGGGTAGAGCAGTACTTC
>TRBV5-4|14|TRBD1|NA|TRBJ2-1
CASSAGQAYNEQFF
TGTGCCAGCAGCGCAGGACAGGCCTACAATGAGCAGTTCTTC
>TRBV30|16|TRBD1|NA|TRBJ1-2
CAWKVGGTAYRYGYTF
TGTGCCTGGAAAGTAGGCGGGACAGCATACCGCTATGGCTACACCTTC
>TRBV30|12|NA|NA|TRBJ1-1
CAWTVLNTEAFF
TGTGCCTGGACGGTACTGAACACTGAAGCTTTCTTT
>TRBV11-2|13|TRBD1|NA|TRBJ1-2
CASRSTGGDGYTF
TGTGCCAGCAGATCTACAGGGGGCGATGGCTACACCTTC
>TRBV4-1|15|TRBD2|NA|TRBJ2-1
CASRLAGGADNEQFF
TGCGCCAGCAGGCTAGCGGGGGGGGCCGACAATGAGCAGTTCTTC
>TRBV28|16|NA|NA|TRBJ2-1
CASRRETGPTYNEQFF
TGTGCCAGCAGAAGGGAGACAGGACCCACCTACAATGAGCAGTTCTTC
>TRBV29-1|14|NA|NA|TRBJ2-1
CSVEEAGTYNEQFF
TGCAGCGTTGAAGAGGCCGGGACCTACAATGAGCAGTTCTTC
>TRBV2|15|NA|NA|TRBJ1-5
CASSPGATGDQPQHF
TGTGCCAGCAGTCCTGGGGCGACGGGAGATCAGCCCCAGCATTTT
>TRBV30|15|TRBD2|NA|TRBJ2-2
CAWKPTSGDTGELFF
TGTGCCTGGAAGCCGACTAGCGGGGACACCGGGGAGCTGTTTTTT
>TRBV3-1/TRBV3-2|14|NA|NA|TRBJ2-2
CASSQDAYTGELFF
TGTGCCAGCAGCCAAGACGCGTACACCGGGGAGCTGTTTTTT
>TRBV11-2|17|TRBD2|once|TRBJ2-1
CASSLGPSGEIYNEQFF
TGTGCCAGCAGCTTAGGGCCTAGCGGGGAAATATACAATGAGCAGTTCTTC
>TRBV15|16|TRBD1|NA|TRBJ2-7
CATSRERGQGGYEQYF
TGTGCCACCAGCAGAGAAAGGGGACAGGGAGGTTACGAGCAGTACTTC
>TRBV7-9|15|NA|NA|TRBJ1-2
CASSLGAGVHYGYTF
TGTGCCAGCAGCTTAGGCGCAGGGGTTCACTATGGCTACACCTTC
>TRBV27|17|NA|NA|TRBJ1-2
CASSQNLIWAGYYGYTF
TGTGCCAGCAGTCAAAACCTCATATGGGCAGGTTACTATGGCTACACCTTC
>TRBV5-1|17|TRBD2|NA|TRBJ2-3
CASSFGTAGPITDTQYF
TGCGCCAGCAGCTTTGGTACAGCGGGGCCTATCACAGATACGCAGTATTTT
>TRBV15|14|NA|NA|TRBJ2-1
CATSRDNGAGQWFF
TGTGCCACCAGCAGAGATAATGGAGCGGGTCAGTGGTTCTTC
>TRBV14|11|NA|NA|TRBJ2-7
CASSQDLEQYF
TGTGCCAGCAGCCAAGATCTAGAGCAGTACTTC
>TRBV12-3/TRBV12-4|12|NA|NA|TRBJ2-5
CASSFTGETQYF
TGTGCCAGCAGTTTTACGGGAGAGACCCAGTACTTC
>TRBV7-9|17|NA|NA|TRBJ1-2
CASIPPTGGLSLDGYTF
TGTGCCAGCATCCCGCCAACGGGGGGGTTGTCCCTCGATGGCTACACCTTC
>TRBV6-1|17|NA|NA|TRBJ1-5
CASSEGYSAGSNQPQHF
TGTGCCAGCAGTGAAGGATACTCCGCGGGTAGCAATCAGCCCCAGCATTTT
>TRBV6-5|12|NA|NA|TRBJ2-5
CASRTSQETQYF
TGTGCCAGCAGGACAAGCCAAGAGACCCAGTACTTC
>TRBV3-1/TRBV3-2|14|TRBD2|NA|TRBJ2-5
CASNHSGVWETQYF
TGTGCCAGCAACCATAGCGGGGTTTGGGAGACCCAGTACTTC
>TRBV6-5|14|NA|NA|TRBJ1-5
CASSSGGAGQPQHF
TGTGCCAGCAGTTCCGGCGGCGCGGGACAGCCCCAGCATTTT
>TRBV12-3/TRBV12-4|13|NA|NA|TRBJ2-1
CASSLGEWAEQFF
TGTGCCAGCAGTTTAGGGGAGTGGGCTGAGCAGTTCTTC
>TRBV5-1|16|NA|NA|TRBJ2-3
CASSRISGDFTDTQYF
TGCGCCAGCAGCCGGATCTCGGGGGACTTTACGGATACGCAGTATTTT
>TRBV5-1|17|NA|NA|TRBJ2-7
CASSPYHLTDKFYEQYF
TGCGCCAGCAGCCCCTACCACTTAACAGATAAGTTTTACGAGCAGTACTTC
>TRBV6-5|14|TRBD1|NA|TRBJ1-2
CASRAGTGVDGYTF
TGTGCCAGCAGAGCCGGGACAGGGGTGGATGGCTACACCTTC
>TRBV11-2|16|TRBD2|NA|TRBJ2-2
CASSLERLAGAGELFF
TGTGCCAGCAGCTTAGAAAGGCTAGCGGGGGCCGGGGAGCTGTTTTTT
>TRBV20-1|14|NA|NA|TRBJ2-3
CSASKGGARDTQYF
TGCAGTGCTAGTAAAGGTGGGGCTAGGGATACGCAGTATTTT